The following is a T cell receptor (beta chain) sequence with its context. Its target is not known. This table comes from immunoSEQ multiplex PCR, and its TCRdb copy is limited to in-frame clones, with some not included. Of more than 90,000 clones detected, about 86% appear once; the ten largest clones hold approximately 16%. This sample is part of a study of T cell responses to AZD1222 COVID-19 vaccine. Regarding the study as a whole: Spike-specific TCR breadth and depth were elevated following two AZD1222 doses. Females outnumbered males among donors, who were mostly white British; clonal diversity was possibly underestimated.

The CDR3 sequence is 13 residues long. CDR1 and CDR2 (germline): MNHEY, SVGAGI. V lost 6 bases and J 0 bases, leaving 8 bases between the germline ends. The sample was peripheral blood, taken 28 days after the second AZD1222 dose. The TCR was taken from an adult who received the AZD1222 COVID-19 vaccine. The chain has TRBV6-5 and TRBJ1-1, with D tentatively TRBD1 (5 bases). CDR3 loop: CASSPGLNTEAFF. For the CDR3, the DNA is TGTGCCAGCAGCCCAGGGTTGAACACTGAAGCTTTCTTT.